Below are 27 T cell receptor beta chains sequenced from a single sample in a study of cytomegalovirus exposure and HLA in healthy donors. The PCR was carried out with 60 Vbeta primers and 13 Jbeta primers. Assay used: immunoSEQ multiplex PCR; TCRdb lists only in-frame clones, some missing. The sample contains 90,000 to 120,000 clones, roughly 69% of which appear only once. The specimen sequenced was PBMCs. These receptors came from a man aged 25-40 years in good health and CMV-seropositive.

This clone appeared a single time. The J gene is TRBJ1-4, the V gene TRBV6-5; tentative D call: TRBD1 (5 bases). Germline V gene lookup returns CDR1 MNHEY and CDR2 SVGAGI. The CDR3 covers 14 residues. The germline V and J ends were trimmed by 4 bases and 8 bases, with 14 bases remaining between them. The CDR3 is CASSSGGTDEKLFF. The CDR3 DNA sequence: TGTGCCAGCAGTTCCGGAGGGACGGACGAAAAACTGTTTTTT.

The rearrangement links TRBV9 to TRBJ2-3; no definite D call. The V end was cut by 0 bases, the J end by 4 bases, with 6 bases between. Germline assignment: CDR1 SGDLS and CDR2 YYNGEE. The CDR3 totals 13 residues. The CDR3 here is CASSVVAADTQYF. The CDR3 DNA reads TGTGCCAGCAGCGTAGTTGCGGCAGATACGCAGTATTTT.

CDR3 residues: CASSLAGTSGGYTDTQYF. The CDR3 DNA follows: TGTGCCAGCAGCTTAGCCGGGACTAGCGGGGGCTACACAGATACGCAGTATTTT. V is TRBV7-8 and J is TRBJ2-3; 14 nucleotides match TRBD2. Trimming cost V 0 bases and J 2 bases; bases outside gene matches: 4. The V gene's germline CDR1 is SGHVS and CDR2 FQNEAQ. There are 18 residues in the CDR3.

V usage is TRBV6-1 and J usage is TRBJ2-7, with TRBD1 identical over 7 bases. The CDR3 covers 14 residues. Germline lookup yields CDR1 MNHNS and CDR2 SASEGT. With V trimmed by 7 bases and J by 3 bases, 9 bases remained unmatched. CDR3 protein: CASTVGTAYYEQYF. The CDR3 DNA follows: TGTGCCAGCACCGTAGGGACAGCCTACTACGAGCAGTACTTC.

This clone has only a few counts. The chain joins TRBV7-9 to TRBJ2-2; D unresolved. The CDR3 is 14 amino acids. Trimming took off 3 bases at V and 1 base at J, with 6 bases between the two ends. The germline V gene encodes CDR1 SEHNR and CDR2 FQNEAQ (reference sequence). The CDR3 spells CASSLSKNTGELFF. In DNA, the CDR3 is TGTGCCAGCAGCTTGTCCAAGAACACCGGGGAGCTGTTTTTT.

This clone was seen more than once but under ten times. This sequence joins TRBV10-1 and TRBJ2-7; a possible D gene is TRBD1 (6 bases). V was pared by 1 base and J by 5 bases, with 12 bases between. This CDR3 has 14 amino acids. The V gene's germline CDR1 is WNHNN and CDR2 SYGVQD (reference sequence). The CDR3 region has the DNA TGCGCCAGCAGTGAGTTTCAGGGGAAAAACGAGCAGTACTTC. It encodes CASSEFQGKNEQYF.

This chain connects TRBV7-2 to TRBJ2-3, with TRBD2 identical over 10 bases. Losses at the gene ends were 6 bases for V and 14 bases for J; bases not matched to a gene: 14. CDR3 length: 14 residues. Per the germline V gene, CDR1 is SGHTA and CDR2 is FQGNSA. The CDR3 loop is CASRTSGGASRWYF. The CDR3 nucleotides are TGTGCCAGCAGAACAAGCGGGGGGGCCTCCCGATGGTATTTT.

V is TRBV9 and J is TRBJ2-3; a possible D gene is TRBD2 (6 bases). The CDR3 has 16 residues. Germline values: CDR1 SGDLS, CDR2 YYNGEE. The ends were cut back, 0 bases at V and 0 bases at J, with 11 bases in the middle. The CDR3 DNA reads as TGTGCCAGCAGCGTAGTAGGAAGCGGGAGCACAGATACGCAGTATTTT. Its translation: CASSVVGSGSTDTQYF.

The rearrangement links TRBV10-3 to TRBJ2-5; 9 nucleotides agree with TRBD2. V shed 10 bases and J 5 bases; nucleotides not matched to a gene: 11. Germline assignment: CDR1 ENHRY and CDR2 SYGVKD. The CDR3 runs 14 residues. CDR3 sequence (DNA): TGTGCCACAAACGGGATAGCGGGGGTGGAGACCCAGTACTTC. Amino acids: CATNGIAGVETQYF.

V gene TRBV19 combines with J gene TRBJ2-6; 7 bases align to TRBD2. The CDR3 runs 18 residues. V lost 1 base to trimming and J lost 4 bases; unmatched junction nucleotides: 10. The germline gives CDR1 LNHDA, CDR2 SQIVND (reference sequence). The CDR3 sequence: CASSIVPGRVRGANVLTF. The CDR3 DNA reads TGTGCCAGTAGTATAGTCCCAGGGAGGGTGAGGGGGGCCAACGTCCTGACTTTC.

V is TRBV2 and J is TRBJ1-4, with D unclear. Trimming left V 7 bases short and J 6 bases short, with 12 bases between. The V gene's germline CDR1 is SNHLY and CDR2 FYNNEI. The CDR3 has 13 amino acids. This CDR3 is CASNERMDEKLFF. CDR3 DNA: TGTGCCAGCAATGAGAGGATGGATGAAAAACTGTTTTTT.

This sequence joins TRBV5-1 and TRBJ2-3, with 8 nucleotides matching TRBD1. J lost 4 bases, V lost 4 bases, and 2 bases had no gene match. The CDR3 runs 13 residues. Germline assignment: CDR1 SGHRS and CDR2 YFSETQ. The CDR3 is CASSRDRSDTQYF. The CDR3 bases are TGCGCCAGCAGCCGGGACAGGTCAGATACGCAGTATTTT.

This chain links TRBV5-4 with TRBJ1-1; 10 nucleotides line up with TRBD1. This CDR3 is built from 14 residues. V was pared by 4 bases and J by 5 bases, with 5 bases of the junction left unmatched. From germline, CDR1 is SGHNT and CDR2 YYREEE (reference sequence). The CDR3 region is CASSAGTGVTEAFF. DNA for the CDR3: TGTGCCAGCAGCGCCGGGACAGGGGTAACTGAAGCTTTCTTT.

V is TRBV5-1 and J is TRBJ2-5, with TRBD2 identical over 10 bases. CDR1 and CDR2 (germline): SGHRS, YFSETQ. The CDR3 runs 17 residues. V dropped 1 base and J dropped 1; count of bases not matched to a gene: 7. The CDR3 nucleotides are TGCGCCAGCAGCTTGTTTCGGAGCGGGGGGGCCCAAGAGACCCAGTACTTC. Translation: CASSLFRSGGAQETQYF. Drawing the rest from reference TRBV5-1 and TRBJ2-5, the complete variable domain is KAGVTQTPRYLIKTRGQQVTLSCSPISGHRSVSWYQQTPGQGLQFLFEYFSETQRNKGNFPGRFSGRQFSNSRSEMNVSTLELGDSALYLCASSLFRSGGAQETQYFGPGTRLLVL.

The rearrangement links TRBV29-1 to TRBJ1-2, with D perhaps TRBD1 (5 bases). Trimming shortened V by 3 bases and J by 6 bases, and 14 bases separated the two germline ends. CDR3 length: 13 amino acids. The germline gives CDR1 SQVTM, CDR2 ANQGSEA. The CDR3 region is CSVESGAGHGYTF. CDR3 nucleotide sequence: TGCAGCGTTGAGTCCGGGGCGGGACATGGCTACACCTTC.

This clone was seen only a few times. The gene calls are TRBV4-2 and TRBJ2-5; 16 nucleotides line up with TRBD2. The CDR3 has 17 amino acids. The germline V gene encodes CDR1 LGHNA and CDR2 YNFKEQ. V lost 4 bases to trimming and J lost 3 bases; unmatched junction nucleotides: 5. The CDR3, as DNA: TGTGCCAGCAGCCTTGGGACTAGCGGGGGGGCTGAAGAGACCCAGTACTTC. It translates to CASSLGTSGGAEETQYF.

The chain joins TRBV7-9 to TRBJ2-7; maybe TRBD2 (5 bases). The CDR3 has 15 amino acids. Germline CDR1 and CDR2: SEHNR and FQNEAQ (reference sequence). V lost 1 base and J lost 2, with 12 bases in between. The CDR3 spells CASSLVGDGTYEQYF. The CDR3 nucleotides are TGTGCCAGCAGCTTAGTTGGCGACGGGACCTACGAGCAGTACTTC.

The chain is built from TRBV5-6 and TRBJ1-5, with D possibly TRBD1 on 5 matching bases. The V gene lost 1 base and the J gene lost 9 bases, with 14 bases spanning the gap. CDR1 and CDR2 (germline): SGHDT, YYEEEE. The CDR3 spans 14 residues. The CDR3 DNA sequence: TGTGCCAGCAGCTTGATGGGCGTGGGGGGGCCCCAGCATTTT. Translating it yields CASSLMGVGGPQHF.

As to this clone: The identical CDR3 is also encoded by other nucleotide sequences in the sample. The chain is built from TRBV7-8 and TRBJ1-1; D unclear. The CDR3 is 13 residues long. V was clipped by 5 bases and J by 1 base, with 8 bases between them. CDR1 is SGHVS and CDR2 is FQNEAQ in the germline V gene. The CDR3 spells CASSQNKNTEAFF. DNA of the CDR3: TGTGCCAGCAGCCAGAACAAGAACACTGAAGCTTTCTTT. Together with reference TRBV7-8 and TRBJ1-1, the CDR3 gives the full variable domain: GAGVSQSPRYKVAKRGQDVALRCDPISGHVSLFWYQQALGQGPEFLTYFQNEAQLDKSGLPSDRFFAERPEGSVSTLKIQRTQQEDSAVYLCASSQNKNTEAFFGQGTRLTVV.

The V and J genes are TRBV7-9 and TRBJ1-2; D not resolved. Trimming took off 1 base at V and 8 bases at J, with 5 bases between the two ends. This CDR3 has 11 amino acids. In germline, CDR1 is SEHNR, CDR2 FQNEAQ (reference sequence). This CDR3 is CASSLDRGYTF. The CDR3, as DNA: TGTGCCAGCAGCTTAGACAGAGGCTACACCTTC.

The J gene is TRBJ2-7, the V gene TRBV7-9; D call uncertain. Germline values: CDR1 SEHNR, CDR2 FQNEAQ (reference sequence). The length of the CDR3 is 14 residues. V lost 1 base and J 6 bases, leaving 13 bases between the germline ends. DNA of the CDR3: TGTGCCAGCAGCTTAGATGGCCCCCTCGCCGAGCAGTACTTC. Protein product: CASSLDGPLAEQYF.

The count of this clone is one. The chain combines TRBV7-9 with TRBJ1-1; D remains ambiguous. Germline V lookup: CDR1 SEHNR, CDR2 FQNEAQ (reference sequence). The CDR3 totals 13 residues. V was pared by 5 bases and J by 4 bases, with 11 bases between. The CDR3 sequence: CASSNYEGTEAFF. Written as DNA, the CDR3 is TGTGCCAGCAGCAACTACGAGGGCACTGAAGCTTTCTTT.

The count of this clone is one. The chain has TRBV4-1 and TRBJ2-3, with TRBD2 matching over 15 bases. Germline CDR1 reads MGHRA; CDR2 reads YSYEKL. This CDR3 region has 18 residues. V was pared by 7 bases and J by 1 base, with 9 bases of the junction left unmatched. This CDR3 is CASNSGLAGGTGTDTQYF. In nucleotides, the CDR3 is TGCGCCAGCAACTCGGGACTAGCGGGGGGAACGGGCACAGATACGCAGTATTTT.

J is TRBJ1-5 and V is TRBV5-6; 7 bases are a match to TRBD1. V dropped 5 bases and J dropped 1; count of bases not matched to a gene: 12. The CDR3 sequence is 17 residues long. CDR1 SGHDT and CDR2 YYEEEE come from the germline V gene. This CDR3 reads CASSTNRGGGSNQPQHF. Here the CDR3 DNA reads TGTGCCAGCAGTACCAACAGGGGTGGGGGGAGCAATCAGCCCCAGCATTTT.

The chain recombines TRBV6-1 with TRBJ2-1; maybe TRBD1 (6 bases). Trimming removed 4 bases at V and 4 bases at J, with 8 bases between. The CDR3 extends over 13 amino acids. Looked up from germline, CDR1 is MNHNS and CDR2 is SASEGT. The CDR3 DNA is TGTGCCAGCAGTGGACAGGCTTACAATGAGCAGTTCTTC. It codes for CASSGQAYNEQFF.

The genes are TRBV11-2 and TRBJ2-1; 9 bases are a match to TRBD1. The CDR3 contains 13 residues. The V gene end was trimmed by 7 bases and the J gene end by 7 bases; junction bases not matched to a gene: 5. Germline V gene sequence: CDR1 SGHAT, CDR2 FQNNGV. The CDR3 sequence: CASMDRGVNEQFF. The CDR3 coding sequence is TGTGCCAGCATGGACAGGGGAGTTAATGAGCAGTTCTTC.

This clone occurred a few times. The chain uses TRBV7-6 and TRBJ2-5; 9 nucleotides agree with TRBD2. Germline CDR1 and CDR2: SGHVS and FNYEAQ. J was trimmed by 1 base and V by 1 base; bases with no gene match: 4. CDR3 size: 16 residues. The CDR3 here is CASSLGLAGSQETQYF. The CDR3 nucleotides are TGTGCCAGCAGCTTAGGGCTAGCGGGGTCCCAAGAGACCCAGTACTTC.